This T cell receptor (beta chain) stems from a study of CD8+CD57+ T cells in acquired aplastic anemia. Study background: Average DNA yield from sorted CD4+ and CD8+ cells was approximately 3.2 ug. The average read count for CD4+ cells in healthy donors was some 9.9 million.

Profiles of TCR beta VDJ and CDR3 were generated from a genomic DNA template. TCRdb re-called the reads with MiXCR, one entry per CDR3 protein. There are about 180,000 distinct CDR3 sequences in the sample; less than 55% occur only once, and 2.5% to 3.5% lies in the top ten. Overall study findings and caveats: The number of CD8+ CDR3 sequences shared by patients and controls was twenty-nine.

On this clonotype: Its antigen is not identified.

Germline values: CDR1 WSHSY, CDR2 SAAADI. Trimming cost V 6 bases and J 0 bases; bases outside gene matches: 10. The CDR3 covers 16 residues. This rearrangement joins TRBV10-2 to TRBJ2-7, with 8 bases lining up with TRBD1. This receptor was identified in a human donor in good health. The specimen was sorted CD4+, CD8+, or CD8+CD57+ T cells (not recorded which) from PBMCs. CDR3 amino acids: CASSGPPGQASYEQYF. The DNA of the CDR3 is TGCGCCAGCAGCGGTCCTCCGGGACAGGCCTCCTACGAGCAGTACTTC.